This is a list of T cell receptor beta chains from one sample in a study of human T cells and chemical hapten exposure. TCRdb passed the RACE reads through MiXCR, listing each CDR3 protein once. The sample includes a few hundred thousand distinct CDR3 sequences, around 5.5% of them seen just once. The sequencing used whole blood, collected in connection with sensitization to the hapten diphenylcyclopropenone (DPC). The receptors were gathered from a woman aged 18-35 years with alopecia areata. Some clones in this sample may be carry-over from other donors' samples. Each CDR3 is given with its conserved first and last residue. A D gene is named only where the DNA matches it firmly. The size entry is marked missing in some rows and otherwise reads once, few, many or a size class.

J: TRBJ2-1
length: 16
V: TRBV4-1
size: many
D: -
DNA: TGCGCCAGCAGCCATGGGATGGGCGGAGGTTATAGGGAGCAGTTCTTC
CDR3: CASSHGMGGGYREQFF

J: TRBJ2-6
length: 16
V: TRBV9
size: many
D: -
DNA: TGTGCCAGCAGCGTAGGCAGCGTTCCCGGGGCCAACGTCCTGACTTTC
CDR3: CASSVGSVPGANVLTF

J: TRBJ2-7
length: 16
V: TRBV9
size: many
D: TRBD2
DNA: TGTGCCAGCAGCCCCCGCGAGACTAGCACCCTTTACGAGCAGTACTTC
CDR3: CASSPRETSTLYEQYF

J: TRBJ2-3
length: 16
V: TRBV4-1
size: many
D: TRBD2
DNA: TGCGCCAGCAGCCAAGCCCTAGCGGGGGTCTCAGATACGCAGTATTTT
CDR3: CASSQALAGVSDTQYF

J: TRBJ2-3
length: 16
V: TRBV6-1
size: -
D: -
DNA: TGTGCCAGCAAAGTCGGGAGTAGCCCTCTCCCAGATACGCAGTATTTT
CDR3: CASKVGSSPLPDTQYF

J: TRBJ2-3
length: 15
V: TRBV7-8
size: many
D: TRBD1
DNA: TGTGCCAGCAGCTTGAAACAGGGGGGCACAGATACGCAGTATTTT
CDR3: CASSLKQGGTDTQYF

J: TRBJ1-1
length: 17
V: TRBV5-1
size: few
D: -
DNA: TGCGCCAGCAGCTTGGAACGTCGTGGGGGGCCATTGGCTGAAACTTTCTTT
CDR3: CASSLERRGGPLAETFF

J: TRBJ1-3
length: 13
V: TRBV6-6
size: -
D: -
DNA: TGTGCCAGCCAGAAAGGGTCTGGAAACACCATATATTTT
CDR3: CASQKGSGNTIYF

J: TRBJ1-1
length: 15
V: TRBV6-5
size: many
D: TRBD1
DNA: TGTGCCAGCAGTGGTCGGGGAGGGGGCGGCACTGAAGCTTTCTTT
CDR3: CASSGRGGGGTEAFF

J: TRBJ1-4
length: 15
V: TRBV7-9
size: many
D: TRBD1
DNA: TGTGCCAGCAGCTCGAACAGGGGGCTTGATGAAAAACTGTTTTTT
CDR3: CASSSNRGLDEKLFF

J: TRBJ1-3
length: 17
V: TRBV9
size: -
D: -
DNA: TGTGCCAGCAGCGTAGGGCCATCGTCGGGCTCTGGAAACACCATATATTTT
CDR3: CASSVGPSSGSGNTIYF

J: TRBJ2-2
length: 14
V: TRBV20-1
size: -
D: TRBD2
DNA: TGCAGTGCTAGACCACTAGCGGGAACCGGGGAGCTGTTTTTT
CDR3: CSARPLAGTGELFF

J: TRBJ2-2
length: 15
V: TRBV27
size: few
D: -
DNA: TGTGCCAGCAGTGCTCGACTAGCGAACACCGGGGAGCTGTTTTTT
CDR3: CASSARLANTGELFF

J: TRBJ1-2
length: 13
V: TRBV5-1
size: -
D: -
DNA: TGCGCCAGCAGCTTGCAGGAGGCGAATGGCTACACCTTC
CDR3: CASSLQEANGYTF

J: TRBJ1-4
length: 14
V: TRBV28
size: few
D: TRBD1
DNA: TGTGCCAGCAGTGGGGGACAGGGGAATGAAAAACTGTTTTTT
CDR3: CASSGGQGNEKLFF

J: TRBJ2-3
length: 17
V: TRBV4-3
size: many
D: -
DNA: TGCGCCAGCAGCCAAGATTCGTCGAGACAGGACACAGATACGCAGTATTTT
CDR3: CASSQDSSRQDTDTQYF

J: TRBJ2-5
length: 14
V: TRBV12-3/TRBV12-4
size: many
D: TRBD1
DNA: TGTGCCAGCAGTTTGACAGGGATAATAGAGACCCAGTACTTC
CDR3: CASSLTGIIETQYF

J: TRBJ2-7
length: 14
V: TRBV20-1
size: -
D: -
DNA: TGCAGTGCTAGATACCGTCACCTACTCTACGAGCAGTACTTC
CDR3: CSARYRHLLYEQYF

J: TRBJ1-1
length: 16
V: TRBV4-1
size: many
D: TRBD1
DNA: TGCGCCAGCAGCCAGGACAGGGTGAGGGGGTTTACTGAAGCTTTCTTT
CDR3: CASSQDRVRGFTEAFF

J: TRBJ2-2
length: 18
V: TRBV21-1
size: few
D: -
DNA: TGTGCCAGCAGCAAAGGATCCGACAGGGTTGAGGGCACCGGGGAGCTGTTTTTT
CDR3: CASSKGSDRVEGTGELFF

J: TRBJ2-3
length: 15
V: TRBV7-8
size: few
D: -
DNA: TGTGCCAGCAGCTTAGTATCGGTAGCTTCAGATACGCAGTATTTT
CDR3: CASSLVSVASDTQYF

J: TRBJ2-3
length: 11
V: TRBV7-2
size: many
D: -
DNA: TGTGCCAGCAGCCCCGTAGATACGCAGTATTTT
CDR3: CASSPVDTQYF

J: TRBJ2-5
length: 13
V: TRBV6-5
size: many
D: -
DNA: TGTGCCAGCATGCGGGACTCGGCTGGGACCCAGTACTTC
CDR3: CASMRDSAGTQYF

J: TRBJ2-1
length: 14
V: TRBV5-1
size: -
D: -
DNA: TGCGCCAGCAGCTTGGGGGAGAACTACAATGAGCAGTTCTTC
CDR3: CASSLGENYNEQFF

J: TRBJ2-2
length: 15
V: TRBV5-1
size: few
D: TRBD1
DNA: TGCGCCAGCAGCTTGGACGGGACAGGCCGGGGGGAGCTGTTTTTT
CDR3: CASSLDGTGRGELFF

J: TRBJ2-5
length: 15
V: TRBV5-1
size: many
D: -
DNA: TGCGCCAGCAGCTCGGCGGGTTCAGGACAAGAGACCCAGTACTTC
CDR3: CASSSAGSGQETQYF

J: TRBJ1-1
length: 16
V: TRBV7-8
size: -
D: -
DNA: TGTGCCAGCAGCTTGCCCGTATCGGCCGCTGGCACTGAAGCTTTCTTT
CDR3: CASSLPVSAAGTEAFF

J: TRBJ1-5
length: 17
V: TRBV4-2
size: few
D: TRBD1
DNA: TGTGCCAGCAGCCAAAGCGAGGGGGCCGGGGGTAATCAGCCCCAGCATTTT
CDR3: CASSQSEGAGGNQPQHF

J: TRBJ1-5
length: 13
V: TRBV10-3
size: -
D: -
DNA: TGTGCCACCCGGATAGGCGGGGATCAGCCCCAGCATTTT
CDR3: CATRIGGDQPQHF

J: TRBJ1-1
length: 12
V: TRBV12-3/TRBV12-4
size: -
D: -
DNA: TGTGCCAGCTGTACCCTTAACACTGAAGCTTTCTTT
CDR3: CASCTLNTEAFF

J: TRBJ2-4
length: 15
V: TRBV7-2
size: many
D: -
DNA: TGTGCCAGCAGCTCTGAGATCCTAGCCAAAAACATTCAGTACTTC
CDR3: CASSSEILAKNIQYF

J: TRBJ2-2
length: 14
V: TRBV12-3/TRBV12-4
size: -
D: TRBD2
DNA: TGTGCCAGCAGTAGCGGGGGGGCGGTCGGGGAGCTGTTTTTT
CDR3: CASSSGGAVGELFF

J: TRBJ2-5
length: 16
V: TRBV20-1
size: many
D: -
DNA: TGCAGTGCTAGAGATCCGTCTTTCAGCGTGGGAGAGACCCAGTACTTC
CDR3: CSARDPSFSVGETQYF

J: TRBJ2-2
length: 15
V: TRBV12-3/TRBV12-4
size: many
D: -
DNA: TGTGCCAGCAGTGTCTCCGGGACTTGGACCGGGGAGCTGTTTTTT
CDR3: CASSVSGTWTGELFF

J: TRBJ2-1
length: 13
V: TRBV29-1
size: -
D: -
DNA: TGCAGCGTTGAATCGGGGATTGGAGGTGAGCAGTTCTTC
CDR3: CSVESGIGGEQFF

J: TRBJ1-3
length: 15
V: TRBV7-8
size: few
D: -
DNA: TGTGCCAGCAGCTTGAGCGCAGGGAGCGGAAACACCATATATTTT
CDR3: CASSLSAGSGNTIYF

J: TRBJ1-2
length: 16
V: TRBV5-1
size: few
D: TRBD1
DNA: TGCGCCAGCAGCGAACTATTCTATGGACAGGACTATGGCTACACCTTC
CDR3: CASSELFYGQDYGYTF

J: TRBJ1-1
length: 12
V: TRBV10-3
size: many
D: -
DNA: TGTGCCATCAACCGGGGTAGCTTCGAAGCTTTCTTT
CDR3: CAINRGSFEAFF

J: TRBJ2-2
length: 17
V: TRBV12-3/TRBV12-4
size: many
D: -
DNA: TGTGCCAGCAGTTTTCTAGCGCAAATACCGAACACCGGGGAGCTGTTTTTT
CDR3: CASSFLAQIPNTGELFF

J: TRBJ2-6
length: 17
V: TRBV4-1
size: -
D: -
DNA: TGCGCCAGCAGCCTCGGGACGGGACTCTCTGGGGCCAACGTCCTGACTTTC
CDR3: CASSLGTGLSGANVLTF

J: TRBJ1-2
length: 18
V: TRBV4-1
size: many
D: TRBD1
DNA: TGCGCCAGCAGCCAAATCGGTGTCAGGGGGCTTGGTGACTATGGCTACACCTTC
CDR3: CASSQIGVRGLGDYGYTF

J: TRBJ1-1
length: 14
V: TRBV6-2/TRBV6-3
size: many
D: -
DNA: TGTGCCAGCAGTCCTCAGAGGGCGGGCACTGAAGCTTTCTTT
CDR3: CASSPQRAGTEAFF

J: TRBJ1-4
length: 14
V: TRBV3-1
size: -
D: TRBD1
DNA: TGTGCCAGCAGCCGGGGGACAGAGAATGAAAAACTGTTTTTT
CDR3: CASSRGTENEKLFF

J: TRBJ2-3
length: 14
V: TRBV12-3/TRBV12-4
size: many
D: TRBD2
DNA: TGTGCCAGCGGTCCTAGCGGCCCCACAGATACGCAGTATTTT
CDR3: CASGPSGPTDTQYF

J: TRBJ2-7
length: 11
V: TRBV6-5
size: few
D: -
DNA: TGTGCCAGCCGAGGGACCAACGAGCAGTACTTC
CDR3: CASRGTNEQYF

J: TRBJ1-1
length: 17
V: TRBV18
size: many
D: -
DNA: TGTGCCAGCTCACCACTGGGGGCACGAGGGATGAACACTGAAGCTTTCTTT
CDR3: CASSPLGARGMNTEAFF

J: TRBJ1-1
length: 12
V: TRBV5-1
size: many
D: TRBD1
DNA: TGCGCCAGCAGCTTGGACAGGGGGCAAGCTTTCTTT
CDR3: CASSLDRGQAFF

J: TRBJ1-2
length: 13
V: TRBV11-2
size: many
D: TRBD1
DNA: TGTGCCAGCAGCCTGGACAGGGTTGTTGGCTACACCTTC
CDR3: CASSLDRVVGYTF

J: TRBJ2-3
length: 18
V: TRBV4-2
size: few
D: TRBD2
DNA: TGTGCCAGCAGCCAAGCAGGGCTAGCGGGGGGATCCACAGATACGCAGTATTTT
CDR3: CASSQAGLAGGSTDTQYF